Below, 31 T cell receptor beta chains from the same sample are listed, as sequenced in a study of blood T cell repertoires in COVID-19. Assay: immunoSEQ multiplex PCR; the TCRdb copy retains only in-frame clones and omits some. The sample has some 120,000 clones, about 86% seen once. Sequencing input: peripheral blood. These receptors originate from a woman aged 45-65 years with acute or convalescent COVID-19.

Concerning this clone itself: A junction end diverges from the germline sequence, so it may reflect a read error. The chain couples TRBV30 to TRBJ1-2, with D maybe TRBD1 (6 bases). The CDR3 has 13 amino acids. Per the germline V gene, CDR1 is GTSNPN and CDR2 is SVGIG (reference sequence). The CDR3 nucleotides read TGTGCCTGGAGTAGACTTACAGGGTTGGGCTACATCTTC. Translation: CAWSRLTGLGYIF.

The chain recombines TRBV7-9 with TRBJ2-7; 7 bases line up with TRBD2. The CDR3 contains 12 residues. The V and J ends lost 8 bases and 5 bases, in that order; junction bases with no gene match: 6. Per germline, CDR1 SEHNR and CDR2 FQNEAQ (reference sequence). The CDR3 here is CASGRGGDEQYF. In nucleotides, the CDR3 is TGTGCCAGCGGCCGCGGGGGTGACGAGCAGTACTTC. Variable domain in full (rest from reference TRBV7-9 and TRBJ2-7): DTGVSQNPRHKITKRGQNVTFRCDPISEHNRLYWYRQTLGQGPEFLTYFQNEAQLEKSRLLSDRFSAERPKGSFSTLEIQRTEQGDSAMYLCASGRGGDEQYFGPGTRLTVT.

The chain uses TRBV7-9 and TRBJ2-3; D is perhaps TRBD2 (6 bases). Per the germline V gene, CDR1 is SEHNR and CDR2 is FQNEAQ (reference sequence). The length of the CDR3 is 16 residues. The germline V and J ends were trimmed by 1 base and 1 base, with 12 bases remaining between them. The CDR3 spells CASSLEGSGGTDTQYF. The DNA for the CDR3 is TGTGCCAGCAGCTTAGAAGGGTCGGGGGGCACAGATACGCAGTATTTT.

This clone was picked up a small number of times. DNA for the CDR3: TGCGCCAGCCACGCGGGGGGACAGGGAAACGAAAAACTGTTTTTT. Translated, it gives CASHAGGQGNEKLFF. The chain couples TRBV5-1 to TRBJ1-4; 9 nucleotides agree with TRBD1. The trim removed 7 bases at V and 8 bases at J, leaving 12 bases unmatched. The CDR3 spans 15 residues. The germline CDR1 and CDR2 sequences are SGHRS and YFSETQ. The entire variable domain, with the rest obtained from reference TRBV5-1 and TRBJ1-4, is as follows: KAGVTQTPRYLIKTRGQQVTLSCSPISGHRSVSWYQQTPGQGLQFLFEYFSETQRNKGNFPGRFSGRQFSNSRSEMNVSTLELGDSALYLCASHAGGQGNEKLFFGSGTQLSVL.

DNA for the CDR3: TGTGCCACCAGCAGAAGCGGGATGACGGCCGAGCAGTACTTC. It specifies CATSRSGMTAEQYF. This chain uses TRBV15 with TRBJ2-7, with TRBD2 matching 7 bases. Germline CDR1 reads LNHNV; CDR2 reads YYDKDF (reference sequence). The CDR3 extends over 14 amino acids. V was pared by 2 bases and J by 6 bases, with 7 bases of the junction left unmatched.

CDR3 region: CASSPGGVDTQYF. The CDR3 DNA reads TGTGCCAGCAGCCCCGGGGGGGTAGATACGCAGTATTTT. This chain connects TRBV7-2 to TRBJ2-3; 8 bases are a match to TRBD2. J was trimmed by 5 bases and V by 5 bases; bases with no gene match: 3. CDR1 and CDR2 from the germline V gene are SGHTA and FQGNSA. This CDR3 comprises 13 residues.

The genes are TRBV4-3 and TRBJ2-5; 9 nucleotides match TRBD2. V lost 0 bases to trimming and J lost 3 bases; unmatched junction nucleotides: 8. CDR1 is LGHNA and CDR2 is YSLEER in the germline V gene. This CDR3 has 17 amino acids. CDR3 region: CASSQEIGVAGEETQYF. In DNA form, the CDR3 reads TGCGCCAGCAGCCAAGAGATCGGTGTAGCGGGAGAAGAGACCCAGTACTTC.

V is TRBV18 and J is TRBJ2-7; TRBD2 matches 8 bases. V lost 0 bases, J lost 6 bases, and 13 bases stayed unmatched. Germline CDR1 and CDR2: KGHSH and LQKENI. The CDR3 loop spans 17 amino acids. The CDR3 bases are TGTGCCAGCTCACCACCGGGTGGCGGGAGGCCTCCCATCGAGCAGTACTTC. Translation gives CASSPPGGGRPPIEQYF.

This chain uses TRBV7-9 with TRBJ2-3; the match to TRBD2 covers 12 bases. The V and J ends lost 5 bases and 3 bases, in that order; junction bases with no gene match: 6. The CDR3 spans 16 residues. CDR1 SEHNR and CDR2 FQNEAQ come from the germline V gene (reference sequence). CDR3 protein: CASSPTGTSGTDTQYF. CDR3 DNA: TGTGCCAGCAGCCCTACGGGGACTAGCGGGACAGATACGCAGTATTTT.

The CDR3 nucleotides are TGTGCCAGTAGTGGAGCGGGGGAGGGGTTGAACACTGAAGCTTTCTTT. Protein: CASSGAGEGLNTEAFF. The chain uses TRBV19 and TRBJ1-1, with D tentatively TRBD1 (5 bases). The CDR3 runs to 16 residues. Germline CDR1 and CDR2: LNHDA and SQIVND (reference sequence). The V and J ends lost 5 bases and 0 bases respectively, with 16 bases between them.

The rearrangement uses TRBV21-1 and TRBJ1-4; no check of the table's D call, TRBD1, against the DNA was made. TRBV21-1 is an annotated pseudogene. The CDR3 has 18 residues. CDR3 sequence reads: CASIVPVTGGRLGEKLFF. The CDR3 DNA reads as TGTGCCAGCATCGTTCCAGTTACAGGGGGGAGGTTGGGTGAAAAACTGTTTTTT.

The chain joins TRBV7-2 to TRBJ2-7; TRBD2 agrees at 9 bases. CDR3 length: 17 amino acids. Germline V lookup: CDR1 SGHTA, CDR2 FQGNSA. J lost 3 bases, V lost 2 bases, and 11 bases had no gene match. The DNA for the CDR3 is TGTGCCAGCAGCTTATCCCCGGGTAGCGGGAGTCTCTACGAGCAGTACTTC. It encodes CASSLSPGSGSLYEQYF.

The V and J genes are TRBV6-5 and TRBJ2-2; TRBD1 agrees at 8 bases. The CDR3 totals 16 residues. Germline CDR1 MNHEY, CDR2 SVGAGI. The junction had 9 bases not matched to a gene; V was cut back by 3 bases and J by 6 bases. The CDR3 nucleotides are TGTGCCAGCAGTTATTACGACAGGGGCCCCTCCGGGGAGCTGTTTTTT. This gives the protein CASSYYDRGPSGELFF.

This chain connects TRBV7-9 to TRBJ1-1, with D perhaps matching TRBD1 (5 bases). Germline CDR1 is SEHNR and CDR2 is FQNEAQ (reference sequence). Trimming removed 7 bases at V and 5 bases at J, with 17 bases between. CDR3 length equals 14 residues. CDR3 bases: TGTGCCAGCATCCCATGGGGGGAGCCGACTGAAGCTTTCTTT. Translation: CASIPWGEPTEAFF.

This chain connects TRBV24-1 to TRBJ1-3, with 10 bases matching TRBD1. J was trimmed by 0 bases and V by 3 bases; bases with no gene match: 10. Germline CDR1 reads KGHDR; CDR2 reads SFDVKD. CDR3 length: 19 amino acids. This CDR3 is CATSDAGTGETYSGNTIYF. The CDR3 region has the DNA TGTGCCACCAGTGATGCCGGGACAGGGGAAACCTACTCTGGAAACACCATATATTTT.

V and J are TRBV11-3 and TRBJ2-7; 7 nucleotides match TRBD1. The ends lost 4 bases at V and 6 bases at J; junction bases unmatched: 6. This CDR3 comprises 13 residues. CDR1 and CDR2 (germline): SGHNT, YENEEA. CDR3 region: CASSSTGPGEQYF. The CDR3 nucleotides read TGTGCCAGCAGCTCGACAGGGCCCGGCGAGCAGTACTTC. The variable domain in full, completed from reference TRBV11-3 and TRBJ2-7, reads EAGVVQSPRYKIIEKKQPVAFWCNPISGHNTLYWYLQNLGQGPELLIRYENEEAVDDSQLPKDRFSAERLKGVDSTLKIQPAELGDSAVYLCASSSTGPGEQYFGPGTRLTVT.

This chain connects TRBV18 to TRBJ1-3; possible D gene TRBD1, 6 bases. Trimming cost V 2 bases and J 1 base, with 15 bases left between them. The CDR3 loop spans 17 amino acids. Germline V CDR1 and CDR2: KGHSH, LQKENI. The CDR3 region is CASSPGGGPLSGNTIYF. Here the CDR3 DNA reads TGTGCCAGCTCACCAGGCGGGGGGCCCTTATCTGGAAACACCATATATTTT.

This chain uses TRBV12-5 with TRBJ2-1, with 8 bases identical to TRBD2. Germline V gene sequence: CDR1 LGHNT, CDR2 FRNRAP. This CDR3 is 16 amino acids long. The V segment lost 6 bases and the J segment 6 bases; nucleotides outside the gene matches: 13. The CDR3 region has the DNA TGTGCTAGTGGATCAACTAGCGGCCCATCCGGCAATGAGCAGTTCTTC. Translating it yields CASGSTSGPSGNEQFF.

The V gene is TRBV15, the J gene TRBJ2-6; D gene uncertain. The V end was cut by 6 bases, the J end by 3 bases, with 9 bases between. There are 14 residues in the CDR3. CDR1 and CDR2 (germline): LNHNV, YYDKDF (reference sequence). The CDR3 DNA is TGTGCCACCAGGGCACGAAGTGGGGCCAACGTCCTGACTTTC. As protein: CATRARSGANVLTF.

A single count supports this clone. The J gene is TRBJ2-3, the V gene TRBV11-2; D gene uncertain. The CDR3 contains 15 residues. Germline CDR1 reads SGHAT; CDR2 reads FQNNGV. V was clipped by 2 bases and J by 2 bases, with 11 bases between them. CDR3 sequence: CASSLNYGSTDTQYF. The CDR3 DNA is TGTGCCAGCAGCTTAAATTACGGTTCCACAGATACGCAGTATTTT.

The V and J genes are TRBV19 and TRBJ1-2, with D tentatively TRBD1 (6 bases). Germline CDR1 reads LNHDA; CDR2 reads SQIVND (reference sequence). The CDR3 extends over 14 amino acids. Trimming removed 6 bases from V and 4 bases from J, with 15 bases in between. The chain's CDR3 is CASRGQPGGYGYTF. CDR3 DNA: TGTGCCAGTAGAGGACAGCCCGGAGGCTATGGCTACACCTTC.

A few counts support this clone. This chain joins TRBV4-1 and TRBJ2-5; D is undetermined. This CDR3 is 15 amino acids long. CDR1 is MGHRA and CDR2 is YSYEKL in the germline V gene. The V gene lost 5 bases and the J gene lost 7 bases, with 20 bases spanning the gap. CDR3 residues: CASSSTGVRVGTQYF. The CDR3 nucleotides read TGCGCCAGCAGCTCAACCGGAGTCCGGGTCGGGACCCAGTACTTC.

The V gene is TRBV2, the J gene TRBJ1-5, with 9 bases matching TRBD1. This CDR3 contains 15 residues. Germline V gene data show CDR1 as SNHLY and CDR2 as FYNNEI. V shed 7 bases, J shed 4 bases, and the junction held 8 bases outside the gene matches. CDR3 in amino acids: CASTPTGGWNQPQHF. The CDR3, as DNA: TGTGCCAGCACTCCGACAGGGGGTTGGAATCAGCCCCAGCATTTT.

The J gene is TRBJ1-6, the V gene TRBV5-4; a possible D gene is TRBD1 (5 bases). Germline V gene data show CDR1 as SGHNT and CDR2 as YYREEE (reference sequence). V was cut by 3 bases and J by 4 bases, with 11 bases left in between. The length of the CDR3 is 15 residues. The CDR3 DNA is TGTGCCAGCAGCTCCGGGGGGGGGTATAATTCACCCCTCCACTTT. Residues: CASSSGGGYNSPLHF.

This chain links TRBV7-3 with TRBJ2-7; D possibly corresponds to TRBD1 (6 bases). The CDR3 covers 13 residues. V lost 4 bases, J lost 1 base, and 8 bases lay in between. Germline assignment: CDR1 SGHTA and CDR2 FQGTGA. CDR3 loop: CASSSDSSYEQYF. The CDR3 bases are TGTGCCAGCAGCTCGGACAGTTCCTACGAGCAGTACTTC.

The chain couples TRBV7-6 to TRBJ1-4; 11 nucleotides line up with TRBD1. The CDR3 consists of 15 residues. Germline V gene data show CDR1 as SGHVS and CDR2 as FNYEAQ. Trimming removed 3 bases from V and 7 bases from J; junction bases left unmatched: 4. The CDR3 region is CASSFGQGASEKLFF. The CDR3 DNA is TGTGCCAGCAGCTTCGGACAGGGGGCCAGTGAAAAACTGTTTTTT.

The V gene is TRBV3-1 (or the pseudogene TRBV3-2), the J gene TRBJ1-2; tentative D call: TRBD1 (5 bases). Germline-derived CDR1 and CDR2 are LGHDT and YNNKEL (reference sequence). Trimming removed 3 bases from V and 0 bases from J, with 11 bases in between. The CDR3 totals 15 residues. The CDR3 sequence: CASSQGGVANYGYTF. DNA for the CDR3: TGTGCCAGCAGCCAGGGAGGGGTAGCTAACTATGGCTACACCTTC.

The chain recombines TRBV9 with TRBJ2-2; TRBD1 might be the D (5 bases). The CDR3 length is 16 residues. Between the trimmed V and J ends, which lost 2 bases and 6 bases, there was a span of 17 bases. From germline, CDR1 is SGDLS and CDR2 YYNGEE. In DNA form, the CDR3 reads TGTGCCAGCAGCGTTCAGGGCCTCGTTCCTGCCGGGGAGCTGTTTTTT. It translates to CASSVQGLVPAGELFF.

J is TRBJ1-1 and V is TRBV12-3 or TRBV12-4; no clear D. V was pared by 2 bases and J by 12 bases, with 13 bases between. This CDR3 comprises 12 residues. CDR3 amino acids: CASSLQQPATFF. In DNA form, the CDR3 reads TGTGCCAGCAGTTTACAGCAGCCAGCGACTTTCTTT.

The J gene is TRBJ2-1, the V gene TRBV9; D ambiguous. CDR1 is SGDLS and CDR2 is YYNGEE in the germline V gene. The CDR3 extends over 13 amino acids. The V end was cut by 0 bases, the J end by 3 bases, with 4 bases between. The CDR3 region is CASSVAVYNEQFF. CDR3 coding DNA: TGTGCCAGCAGCGTAGCAGTCTACAATGAGCAGTTCTTC.

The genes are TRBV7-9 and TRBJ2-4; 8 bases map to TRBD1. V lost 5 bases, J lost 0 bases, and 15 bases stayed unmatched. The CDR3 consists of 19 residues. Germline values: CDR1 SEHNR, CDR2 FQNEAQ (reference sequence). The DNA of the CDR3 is TGTGCCAGCAGCGGAACAGGGGGAAGAGAGGGTCTAGCCAAAAACATTCAGTACTTC. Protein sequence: CASSGTGGREGLAKNIQYF.